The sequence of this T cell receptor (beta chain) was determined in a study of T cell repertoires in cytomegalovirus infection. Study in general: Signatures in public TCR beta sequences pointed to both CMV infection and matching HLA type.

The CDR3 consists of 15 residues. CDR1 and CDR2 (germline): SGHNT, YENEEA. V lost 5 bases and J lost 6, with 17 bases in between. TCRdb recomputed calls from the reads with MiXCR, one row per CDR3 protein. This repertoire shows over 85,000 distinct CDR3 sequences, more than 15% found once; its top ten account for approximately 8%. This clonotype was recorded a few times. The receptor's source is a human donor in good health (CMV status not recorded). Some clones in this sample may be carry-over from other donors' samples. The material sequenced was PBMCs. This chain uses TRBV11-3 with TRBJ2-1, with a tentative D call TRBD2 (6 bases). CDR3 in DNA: TGTGCCAGCAGCCCGGGGACTGACCTTGGCAATGAGCAGTTCTTC. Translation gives CASSPGTDLGNEQFF.